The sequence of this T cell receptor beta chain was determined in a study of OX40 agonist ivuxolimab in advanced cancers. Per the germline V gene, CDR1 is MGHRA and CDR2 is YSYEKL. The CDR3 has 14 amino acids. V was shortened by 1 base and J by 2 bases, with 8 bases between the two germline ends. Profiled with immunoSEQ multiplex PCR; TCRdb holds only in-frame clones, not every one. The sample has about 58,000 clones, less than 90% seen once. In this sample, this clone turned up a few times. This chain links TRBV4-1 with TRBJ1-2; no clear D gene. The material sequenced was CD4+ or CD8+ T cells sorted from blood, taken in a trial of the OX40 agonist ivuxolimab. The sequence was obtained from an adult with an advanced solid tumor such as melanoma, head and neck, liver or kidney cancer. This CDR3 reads CASSQGEDNYGYTF. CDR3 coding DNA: TGCGCCAGCAGCCAAGGAGAGGACAACTATGGCTACACCTTC.